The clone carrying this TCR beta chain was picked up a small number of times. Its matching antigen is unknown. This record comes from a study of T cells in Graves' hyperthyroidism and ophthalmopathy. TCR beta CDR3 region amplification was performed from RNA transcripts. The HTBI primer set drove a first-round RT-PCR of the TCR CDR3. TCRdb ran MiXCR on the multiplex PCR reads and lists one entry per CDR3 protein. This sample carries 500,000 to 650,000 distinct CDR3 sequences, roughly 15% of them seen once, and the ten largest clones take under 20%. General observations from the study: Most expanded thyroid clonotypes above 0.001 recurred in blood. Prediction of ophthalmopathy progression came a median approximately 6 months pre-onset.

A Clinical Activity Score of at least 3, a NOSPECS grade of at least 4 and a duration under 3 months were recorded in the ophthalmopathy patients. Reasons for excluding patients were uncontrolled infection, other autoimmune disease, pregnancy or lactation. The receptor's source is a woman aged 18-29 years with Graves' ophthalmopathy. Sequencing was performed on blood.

The chain's CDR3 is CASSLGGTGAYEQYF. The CDR3 DNA is TGCGCCAGCAGCTTGGGGGGGACAGGGGCCTACGAGCAGTACTTC. V is TRBV5-1 and J is TRBJ2-7, with 10 bases matching TRBD1. The CDR3 is 15 amino acids. Germline CDR1 SGHRS, CDR2 YFSETQ. Trimming cost V 0 bases and J 2 bases; bases outside gene matches: 2.